A single sample gave rise to the 6 T cell receptor beta chains below, sequenced in a study of T cell repertoires in cytomegalovirus infection. TCRdb recomputed calls from the reads with MiXCR, one row per CDR3 protein. Among 510,000 or so distinct CDR3 sequences, around 27% were seen once, and the ten largest hold approximately 13%. Input material: PBMCs. These receptors were taken from a human donor in good health (CMV status not recorded). Some clones in this sample may be carry-over from other donors' samples.

This clonotype showed up just a few times. The genes are TRBV6-2 or TRBV6-3 and TRBJ1-1, with 7 bases matching TRBD1. The CDR3 is 14 residues long. V dropped 6 bases and J dropped 2; count of bases not matched to a gene: 6. Germline V lookup: CDR1 MNHEY, CDR2 SVGEGT. Written as DNA, the CDR3 is TGTGCCAGCAGACCGGGACAGACCAACACTGAAGCTTTCTTT. Translation gives CASRPGQTNTEAFF.

This clonotype was seen a few times. V is TRBV6-1 and J is TRBJ1-4; TRBD1 might be the D (5 bases). Germline V gene sequence: CDR1 MNHNS, CDR2 SASEGT. This CDR3 is 15 amino acids long. The V gene lost 0 bases and the J gene lost 1 base, with 6 bases spanning the gap. CDR3 nucleotides: TGTGCCAGCAGTGAAGCAGGGGTAACTAATGAAAAACTGTTTTTT. Translated: CASSEAGVTNEKLFF.

This clonotype was recorded at least ten times. The chain carries TRBV7-2 and TRBJ2-7, with D possibly called TRBD1 or TRBD2 (6 bases each). CDR3 length: 17 amino acids. The germline V and J ends were trimmed by 5 bases and 1 base, with 21 bases remaining between them. Germline-derived CDR1 and CDR2 are SGHTA and FQGNSA. The CDR3 is CASSHGGGQTKSYEQYF. The CDR3, as DNA: TGTGCCAGCAGCCACGGAGGGGGGCAGACCAAATCCTACGAGCAGTACTTC.

The chain couples TRBV5-1 to TRBJ2-7, with TRBD1 identical over 7 bases. After removal of 3 bases from V and 1 base from J, the junction contained 7 bases not matched to a gene. The CDR3 extends over 15 amino acids. Germline V gene lookup returns CDR1 SGHRS and CDR2 YFSETQ. The CDR3 DNA reads TGCGCCAGCAGCTCACAAGGACAGGTATCCTACGAGCAGTACTTC. This translates into CASSSQGQVSYEQYF.

This clonotype was seen more than once but under ten times. The chain combines TRBV15 with TRBJ2-3; D gene uncertain. The CDR3 consists of 15 residues. CDR1 LNHNV and CDR2 YYDKDF come from the germline V gene (reference sequence). V was clipped by 5 bases and J by 0 bases, with 12 bases between them. CDR3 protein: CATSPHRSSTDTQYF. The CDR3, as DNA: TGTGCCACCAGCCCACACCGATCTAGCACAGATACGCAGTATTTT.

This clonotype was picked up a small number of times. The J gene is TRBJ2-7, the V gene TRBV10-3; 7 bases align to TRBD2. V was clipped by 5 bases and J by 3 bases; unmatched bases: 4. The length of the CDR3 is 13 residues. Germline V gene lookup returns CDR1 ENHRY and CDR2 SYGVKD. The CDR3 DNA reads as TGTGCCATCAGTTCGACTAGCAACTACGAGCAGTACGTC. Amino acid sequence: CAISSTSNYEQYV.